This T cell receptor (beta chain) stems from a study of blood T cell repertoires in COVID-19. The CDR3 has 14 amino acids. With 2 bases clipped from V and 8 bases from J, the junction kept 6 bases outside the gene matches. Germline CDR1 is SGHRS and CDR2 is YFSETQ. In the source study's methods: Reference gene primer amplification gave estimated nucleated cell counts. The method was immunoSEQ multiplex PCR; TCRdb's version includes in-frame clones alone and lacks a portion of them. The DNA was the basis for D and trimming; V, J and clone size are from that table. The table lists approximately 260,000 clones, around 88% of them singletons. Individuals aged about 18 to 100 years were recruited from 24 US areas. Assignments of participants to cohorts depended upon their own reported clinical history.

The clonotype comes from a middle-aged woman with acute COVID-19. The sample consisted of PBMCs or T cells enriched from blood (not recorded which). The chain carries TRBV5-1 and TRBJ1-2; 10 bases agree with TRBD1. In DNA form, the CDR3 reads TGCGCCAGCAGCTTCGGGACAGGGGATGTGGGCTACACCTTC. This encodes CASSFGTGDVGYTF.